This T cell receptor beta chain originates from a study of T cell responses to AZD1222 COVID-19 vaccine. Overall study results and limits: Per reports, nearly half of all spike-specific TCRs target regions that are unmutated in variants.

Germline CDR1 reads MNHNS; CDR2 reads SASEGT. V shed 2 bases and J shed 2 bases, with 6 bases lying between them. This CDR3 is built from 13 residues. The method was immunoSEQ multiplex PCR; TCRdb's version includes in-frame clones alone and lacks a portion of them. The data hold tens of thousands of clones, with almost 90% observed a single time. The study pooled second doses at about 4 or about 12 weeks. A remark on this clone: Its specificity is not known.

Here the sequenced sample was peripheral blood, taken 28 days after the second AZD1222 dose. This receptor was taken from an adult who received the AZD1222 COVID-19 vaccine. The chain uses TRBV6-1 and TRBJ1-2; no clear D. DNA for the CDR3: TGTGCCAGCAGTGAAAGCTACAACTATGGCTACACCTTC. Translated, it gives CASSESYNYGYTF.